This TCR beta chain was recorded in a study of shared clonotypes between healthy human individuals. General study findings and limits: In general, naive subsets displayed greater estimated richness than memory subsets did.

The V end was cut by 0 bases, the J end by 2 bases, with 8 bases between. CDR3 length: 14 residues. Germline-derived CDR1 and CDR2 are SGDLS and YYNGEE. Each sample came from a Caucasian adult donor living in Nashville, Tennessee. For this clone: Its antigen is unidentified.

Data came from immunoSEQ multiplex PCR; TCRdb stores just in-frame clones and leaves some out. Among some 200,000 clones listed, about 66% were seen once. This TCR derives from a man aged 30-40 years in good health. The J gene is TRBJ1-1, the V gene TRBV9; D is perhaps TRBD1 (5 bases). The specimen was memory CD4+ T cells sorted from blood. Subset described: CD45RA-negative fraction. The CDR3 region has the DNA TGTGCCAGCAGCGTAGGACAGCATAACACTGAAGCTTTCTTT. Encoded protein: CASSVGQHNTEAFF.